This entry is about one T cell receptor (beta chain). Assay used: immunoSEQ multiplex PCR; TCRdb lists only in-frame clones, some missing. This sample has about 220,000 clones, with roughly nine tenths found just once. CDR1 and CDR2 from the germline V gene are LNHDA and SQIVND (reference sequence). The V gene lost 6 bases and the J gene lost 0 bases, with 11 bases spanning the gap. The CDR3 is 14 amino acids. This sample stems from a study of blood T cell repertoires in COVID-19. Material: PBMCs or T cells enriched from blood (not recorded which). This receptor was taken from a woman aged 25 to 39 who had recovered from COVID-19. The chain employs TRBV19 and TRBJ1-1; maybe TRBD1 (6 bases). This chain's CDR3 is CASRGHLMNTEAFF. The CDR3 region has the DNA TGTGCCAGTAGGGGACACTTGATGAACACTGAAGCTTTCTTT.